Presented here are 22 T cell receptor beta chains from one specimen sequenced in a study of blood T cell repertoires in COVID-19. This table comes from immunoSEQ multiplex PCR, and its TCRdb copy is limited to in-frame clones, with some not included. The data contain 85,000 to 110,000 clones, approximately 89% of them singletons. Sequenced sample: peripheral blood. Source of these receptors: an elderly woman in a cohort sampled during active COVID-19.

The chain has TRBV28 and TRBJ2-6; D is undetermined. The V gene's germline CDR1 is MDHEN and CDR2 SYDVKM. This CDR3 has 12 amino acids. V shed 8 bases and J shed 4 bases, with 6 bases lying between them. This chain's CDR3 is CASRGGANVLTF. CDR3 nucleotides: TGTGCCAGCCGTGGCGGGGCCAACGTCCTGACTTTC.

The chain uses TRBV2 and TRBJ2-3; 8 nucleotides match TRBD1. Germline CDR1 SNHLY, CDR2 FYNNEI. V lost 2 bases to trimming and J lost 6 bases; unmatched junction nucleotides: 10. The CDR3 sequence is 16 residues long. Here the CDR3 DNA reads TGTGCCAGCAGTGAATCTGGGACAGGTCTTCTGGATACGCAGTATTTT. Translated, it gives CASSESGTGLLDTQYF.

This chain links TRBV18 with TRBJ2-7, with D possibly being TRBD1 (6 bases). Germline CDR1 KGHSH, CDR2 LQKENI. Trimming took off 5 bases at V and 0 bases at J, with 14 bases between the two ends. The CDR3 has 15 residues. The CDR3, as DNA: TGTGCCAGCTCATCGTGGGACACGAGCTCCTACGAGCAGTACTTC. Amino acid sequence: CASSSWDTSSYEQYF.

The chain employs TRBV19 and TRBJ2-2, with D perhaps matching TRBD2 (6 bases). The germline gives CDR1 LNHDA, CDR2 SQIVND (reference sequence). Trimming took 7 bases from V and 4 from J, leaving 19 bases between them. The CDR3 has 16 residues. The CDR3 region has the DNA TGTGCCAGTAATTCGCTTAGCGGACGACTCACCGGGGAGCTGTTTTTT. Amino acid sequence: CASNSLSGRLTGELFF.

The rearrangement joins TRBV11-2 to TRBJ2-5, with D hard to call. The CDR3 length is 13 residues. Per germline, CDR1 SGHAT and CDR2 FQNNGV. V was trimmed by 1 base and J by 2 bases, leaving 5 bases between them. CDR3 nucleotides: TGTGCCAGCAGCTTAGGCGTACAAGAGACCCAGTACTTC. Its protein is CASSLGVQETQYF.

The chain carries TRBV9 and TRBJ1-1; 7 bases match TRBD1. V lost 4 bases to trimming and J lost 6 bases; unmatched junction nucleotides: 12. Germline V gene sequence: CDR1 SGDLS, CDR2 YYNGEE. The CDR3 runs to 15 residues. The CDR3 here is CASSPPSTGRAEAFF. CDR3 in DNA: TGTGCCAGCAGCCCCCCGTCGACAGGGAGAGCTGAAGCTTTCTTT.

Here the CDR3 reads CASRGNRGESYGYTF. The CDR3 bases are TGTGCCAGTAGGGGTAACAGGGGAGAGAGCTATGGCTACACCTTC. The chain uses TRBV19 and TRBJ1-2; 7 positions agree with TRBD1. This CDR3 contains 15 residues. V gave up 6 bases and J gave up 4 bases; unmatched junction bases: 11. Germline V lookup: CDR1 LNHDA, CDR2 SQIVND (reference sequence).

V is TRBV28 and J is TRBJ1-2, with D possibly TRBD1 on 6 matching bases. CDR3 size: 13 residues. In germline, CDR1 is MDHEN, CDR2 SYDVKM. V dropped 6 bases and J dropped 4 bases, with 12 bases sitting between them. The CDR3 DNA is TGTGCCAGCAGATTACAGGGATCCTATGGCTACACCTTC. This translates into CASRLQGSYGYTF.

The rearrangement links TRBV6-6 to TRBJ1-2, with D perhaps TRBD1 (5 bases). This CDR3 region has 13 residues. Looked up from germline, CDR1 is MNHNY and CDR2 is SVGAGI (reference sequence). The V gene lost 0 bases and the J gene lost 6 bases, with 8 bases spanning the gap. CDR3 amino acids: CASSYSIGDGYTF. The CDR3 DNA follows: TGTGCCAGCAGTTACTCGATAGGGGATGGCTACACCTTC.

The chain joins TRBV18 to TRBJ1-1, with 7 bases lining up with TRBD1. CDR1 is KGHSH, CDR2 LQKENI, per germline. The length of the CDR3 is 15 residues. The trim removed 2 bases at V and 4 bases at J, leaving 7 bases unmatched. CDR3 sequence (DNA): TGTGCCAGCTCACCAGCGACAGGGAAGAGCACTGAAGCTTTCTTT. It is translated as CASSPATGKSTEAFF.

CDR3 protein: CASSWTAPGDAEAFF. The CDR3 DNA reads TGCGCCAGCAGCTGGACGGCACCGGGGGATGCTGAAGCTTTCTTT. The V and J genes are TRBV5-1 and TRBJ1-1, with a weak D call TRBD1 (5 bases). The V gene lost 3 bases and the J gene lost 6 bases, with 18 bases spanning the gap. Germline CDR1 is SGHRS and CDR2 is YFSETQ. The CDR3 spans 15 residues.

The V gene is TRBV5-1, the J gene TRBJ1-2; no firm D call. Germline CDR1 SGHRS, CDR2 YFSETQ. V was trimmed by 0 bases and J by 5 bases, leaving 8 bases between them. This CDR3 is 13 amino acids long. In nucleotides, the CDR3 is TGCGCCAGCAGCTTGGATCCCACTTATGGCTACACCTTC. It is translated as CASSLDPTYGYTF.

This rearrangement joins TRBV12-5 to TRBJ1-1, with 7 bases fitting TRBD1. CDR3 length: 15 residues. CDR1 and CDR2 (germline): LGHNT, FRNRAP. V lost 6 bases and J lost 0; bases outside the gene matches: 7. The CDR3: CASGQPGQLNTEAFF. The CDR3 nucleotides are TGTGCTAGTGGCCAGCCGGGACAGTTGAACACTGAAGCTTTCTTT.

A note on this clone: This sample also contains other DNA sequences that code for the same CDR3. This chain joins TRBV18 and TRBJ2-5, with a weak D call TRBD2 (5 bases). This CDR3 contains 13 residues. The V and J ends lost 0 bases and 4 bases respectively, with 6 bases between them. The germline V gene has CDR1 KGHSH and CDR2 LQKENI. Here the CDR3 DNA reads TGTGCCAGCTCACCACCGGCGGGAGAGACCCAGTACTTC. It is translated as CASSPPAGETQYF.

The chain combines TRBV6-6 with TRBJ2-7; no firm D call. CDR3 size: 14 residues. Trimming stripped 2 bases from V and 6 bases from J, with 14 bases between. Germline V gene sequence: CDR1 MNHNY, CDR2 SVGAGI (reference sequence). CDR3 protein: CASSYPKYMAEQYF. The CDR3 DNA follows: TGTGCCAGCAGTTACCCCAAATACATGGCCGAGCAGTACTTC.

The gene calls are TRBV6-6 and TRBJ2-7, with TRBD2 identical over 11 bases. Germline loops: CDR1 MNHNY, CDR2 SVGAGI (reference sequence). The CDR3 sequence is 14 residues long. V lost 6 bases, J lost 3 bases, and 4 bases stayed unmatched. This CDR3 is CASRTGLADYEQYF. As DNA, the CDR3 is TGTGCCAGCAGAACGGGACTAGCGGACTACGAGCAGTACTTC.

The chain links TRBV5-1 to TRBJ1-1; no clear D. V lost 4 bases, J lost 1 base, and 20 bases lay in between. CDR1 SGHRS and CDR2 YFSETQ come from the germline V gene. This CDR3 has 17 amino acids. In DNA form, the CDR3 reads TGCGCCAGCAGCCTATTTGCCGGGGTGGCGGGGAACACTGAAGCTTTCTTT. This gives the protein CASSLFAGVAGNTEAFF.

The rearrangement links TRBV2 to TRBJ1-2; 7 bases map to TRBD1. Germline V CDR1 and CDR2: SNHLY, FYNNEI. V lost 3 bases and J lost 8; bases outside the gene matches: 6. This CDR3 comprises 13 residues. CDR3 in amino acids: CASSEGRGYGYTF. CDR3 sequence (DNA): TGTGCCAGCAGTGAGGGCAGGGGGTACGGCTACACCTTC.

The chain combines TRBV29-1 with TRBJ1-3; possible D gene TRBD1, 6 bases. This CDR3 region has 17 residues. Trimming cost V 7 bases and J 0 bases, with 22 bases left between them. CDR1 is SQVTM and CDR2 is ANQGSEA in the germline V gene. The DNA of the CDR3 is TGCAGCGCTGTGACCAGGGGACCTGCAACCTCTGGAAACACCATATATTTT. As protein: CSAVTRGPATSGNTIYF. Complete variable domain (other parts from reference TRBV29-1 and TRBJ1-3): SAVISQKPSRDICQRGTSLTIQCQVDSQVTMMFWYRQQPGQSLTLIATANQGSEATYESGFVIDKFPISRPNLTFSTLTVSNMSPEDSSIYLCSAVTRGPATSGNTIYFGEGSWLTVV.

The sample holds one count of this clone. V is TRBV11-2 and J is TRBJ2-7, with 10 bases identical to TRBD2. The CDR3 totals 17 residues. The V gene's germline CDR1 is SGHAT and CDR2 FQNNGV. V lost 6 bases to trimming and J lost 4 bases; unmatched junction nucleotides: 15. The CDR3 DNA is TGTGCCAGCAGTAGGGTCCCTAGCGGGAGAGGAATTTACGAGCAGTACTTC. It translates to CASSRVPSGRGIYEQYF.

The chain links TRBV3-1 (or the pseudogene TRBV3-2) to TRBJ1-4; 7 nucleotides align to TRBD1. The CDR3 has 16 residues. The V segment lost 4 bases and the J segment 4 bases; nucleotides outside the gene matches: 9. Germline loops: CDR1 LGHDT, CDR2 YNNKEL (reference sequence). DNA for the CDR3: TGTGCCAGCAGCCCAGACGCGGGACAGCGTAATGAAAAACTGTTTTTT. The encoded protein is CASSPDAGQRNEKLFF.

The J gene is TRBJ1-6, the V gene TRBV11-3, with D uncertain. Germline V lookup: CDR1 SGHNT, CDR2 YENEEA. V lost 1 base to trimming and J lost 12 bases, with 10 bases between them. This CDR3 has 13 amino acids. This chain's CDR3 is CASSLAGSGPLHF. CDR3 bases: TGTGCCAGCAGCTTAGCGGGGTCGGGACCCCTCCACTTT. Full variable domain (outside the CDR3, taken from reference TRBV11-3 and TRBJ1-6): EAGVVQSPRYKIIEKKQPVAFWCNPISGHNTLYWYLQNLGQGPELLIRYENEEAVDDSQLPKDRFSAERLKGVDSTLKIQPAELGDSAVYLCASSLAGSGPLHFGNGTRLTVT.